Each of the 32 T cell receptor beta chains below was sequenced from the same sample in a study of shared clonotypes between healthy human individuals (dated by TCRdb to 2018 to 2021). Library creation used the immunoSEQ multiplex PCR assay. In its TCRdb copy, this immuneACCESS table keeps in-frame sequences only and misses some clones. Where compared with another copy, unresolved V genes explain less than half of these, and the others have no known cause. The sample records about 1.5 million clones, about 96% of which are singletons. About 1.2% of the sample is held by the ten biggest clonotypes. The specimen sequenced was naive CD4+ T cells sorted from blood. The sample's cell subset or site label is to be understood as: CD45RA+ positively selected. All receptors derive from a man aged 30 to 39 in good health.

CDR3 sequence (DNA): TGTGCCAGCAGCTTGTGGGGGCGATCCTCTGGAAACACCATATATTTT. This encodes CASSLWGRSSGNTIYF. The genes are TRBV5-6 and TRBJ1-3, with D possibly matching TRBD1 (6 bases). V lost 1 base and J lost 0, with 11 bases in between. Germline V gene lookup returns CDR1 SGHDT and CDR2 YYEEEE. CDR3 length: 16 amino acids. Full variable domain (missing parts from reference TRBV5-6 and TRBJ1-3): DAGVTQSPTHLIKTRGQQVTLRCSPKSGHDTVSWYQQALGQGPQFIFQYYEEEERQRGNFPDRFSGHQFPNYSSELNVNALLLGDSALYLCASSLWGRSSGNTIYFGEGSWLTVV.

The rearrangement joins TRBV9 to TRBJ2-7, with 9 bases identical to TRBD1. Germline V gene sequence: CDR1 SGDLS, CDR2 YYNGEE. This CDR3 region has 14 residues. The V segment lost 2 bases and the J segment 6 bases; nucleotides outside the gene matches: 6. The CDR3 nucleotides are TGTGCCAGCAGCGTCGGGACAGGGTTTGGCGAGCAGTACTTC. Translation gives CASSVGTGFGEQYF.

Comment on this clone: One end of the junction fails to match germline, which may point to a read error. CDR3 amino acids: CASSPDSGELFF. CDR3 nucleotides: TGTGCTAGCAGCCCGGACAGCGGGGAGCTGTTTTTT. The chain has TRBV7-7 and TRBJ2-2, with TRBD1 as a possible D gene (6 bases). Germline V gene sequence: CDR1 SSHAT, CDR2 FNYEAQ (reference sequence). CDR3 length equals 12 residues.

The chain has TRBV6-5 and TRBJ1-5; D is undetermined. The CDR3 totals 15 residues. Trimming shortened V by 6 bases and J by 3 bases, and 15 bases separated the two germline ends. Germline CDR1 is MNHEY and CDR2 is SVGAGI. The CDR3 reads CASSLHGSFNQPQHF. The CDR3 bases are TGTGCCAGCAGCTTACACGGATCGTTCAATCAGCCCCAGCATTTT.

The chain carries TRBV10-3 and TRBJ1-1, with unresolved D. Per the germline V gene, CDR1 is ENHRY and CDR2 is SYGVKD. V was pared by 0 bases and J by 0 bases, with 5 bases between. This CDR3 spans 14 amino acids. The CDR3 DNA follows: TGTGCCATCAGTGAGTCCCTTATGAACACTGAAGCTTTCTTT. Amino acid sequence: CAISESLMNTEAFF.

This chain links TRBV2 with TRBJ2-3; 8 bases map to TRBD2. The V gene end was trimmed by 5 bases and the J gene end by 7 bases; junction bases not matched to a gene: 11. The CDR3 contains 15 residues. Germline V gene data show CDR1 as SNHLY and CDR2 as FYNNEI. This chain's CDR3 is CASSRLAPPFNTQYF. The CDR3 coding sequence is TGTGCCAGCAGTCGACTAGCGCCACCGTTCAATACGCAGTATTTT.

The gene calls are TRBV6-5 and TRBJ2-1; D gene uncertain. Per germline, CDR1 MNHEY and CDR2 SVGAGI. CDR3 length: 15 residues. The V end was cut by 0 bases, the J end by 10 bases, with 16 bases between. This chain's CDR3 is CASSYSLVSRGEQFF. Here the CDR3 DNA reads TGTGCCAGCAGTTACTCCCTAGTATCCCGTGGGGAGCAGTTCTTC.

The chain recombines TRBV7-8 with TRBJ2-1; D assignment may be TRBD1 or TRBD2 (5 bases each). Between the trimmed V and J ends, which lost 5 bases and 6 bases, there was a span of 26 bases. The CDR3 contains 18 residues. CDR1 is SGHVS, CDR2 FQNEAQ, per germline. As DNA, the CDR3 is TGTGCCAGCAGCCCCCCTGGTTGGGGGAGAGGCCTAGGCAATGAGCAGTTCTTC. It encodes CASSPPGWGRGLGNEQFF.

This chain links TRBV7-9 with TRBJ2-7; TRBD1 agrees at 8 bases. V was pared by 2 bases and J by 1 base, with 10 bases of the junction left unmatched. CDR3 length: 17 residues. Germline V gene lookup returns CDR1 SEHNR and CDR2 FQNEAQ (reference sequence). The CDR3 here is CASSLRTDRVLSYEQYF. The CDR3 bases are TGTGCCAGCAGCTTAAGAACGGACAGGGTTTTGTCCTACGAGCAGTACTTC.

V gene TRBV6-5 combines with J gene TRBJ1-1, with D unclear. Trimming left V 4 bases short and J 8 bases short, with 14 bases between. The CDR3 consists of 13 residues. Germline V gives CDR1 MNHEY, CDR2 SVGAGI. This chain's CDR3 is CASSSPGLFEAFF. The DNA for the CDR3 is TGTGCCAGCAGTTCCCCTGGTCTTTTCGAAGCTTTCTTT.

The CDR3 spells CATFYEQYF. The CDR3 bases are TGCGCCACCTTCTACGAGCAGTACTTC. V usage is TRBV10-1 and J usage is TRBJ2-7, with no clear D. This CDR3 has 9 amino acids. Per germline, CDR1 WNHNN and CDR2 SYGVQD (reference sequence). The V gene lost 10 bases and the J gene lost 3 bases, with 4 bases spanning the gap.

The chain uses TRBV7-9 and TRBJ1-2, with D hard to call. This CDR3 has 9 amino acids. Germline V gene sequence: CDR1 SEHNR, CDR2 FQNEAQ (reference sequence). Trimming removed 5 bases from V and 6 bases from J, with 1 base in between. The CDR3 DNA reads TGTGCCAGCAGCGATGGCTACACCTTC. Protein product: CASSDGYTF.

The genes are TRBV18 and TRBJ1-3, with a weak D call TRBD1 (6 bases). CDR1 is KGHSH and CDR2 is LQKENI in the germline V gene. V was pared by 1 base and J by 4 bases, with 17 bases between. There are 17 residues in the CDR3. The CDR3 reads CASSPLEAGAHGNTIYF. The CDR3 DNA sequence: TGTGCCAGCTCACCACTAGAGGCGGGGGCGCACGGAAACACCATATATTTT.

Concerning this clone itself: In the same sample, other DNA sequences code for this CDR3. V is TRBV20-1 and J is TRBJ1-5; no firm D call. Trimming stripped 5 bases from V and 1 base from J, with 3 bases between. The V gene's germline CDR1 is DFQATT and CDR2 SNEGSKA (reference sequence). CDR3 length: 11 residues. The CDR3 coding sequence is TGCAGTGCTGGAAGCAATCAGCCCCAGCATTTT. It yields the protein CSAGSNQPQHF.

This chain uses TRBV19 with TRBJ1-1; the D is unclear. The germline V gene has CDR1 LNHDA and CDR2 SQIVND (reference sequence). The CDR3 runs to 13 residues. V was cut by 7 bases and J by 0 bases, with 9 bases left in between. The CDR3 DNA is TGTGCCAGTATAGCAGGCGTGAACACTGAAGCTTTCTTT. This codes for CASIAGVNTEAFF.

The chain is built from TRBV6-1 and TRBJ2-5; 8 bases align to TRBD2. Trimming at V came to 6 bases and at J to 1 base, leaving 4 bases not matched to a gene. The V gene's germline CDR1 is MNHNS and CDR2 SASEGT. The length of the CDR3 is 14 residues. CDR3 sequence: CASRPLAGQETQYF. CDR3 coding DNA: TGTGCCAGCAGGCCCCTAGCGGGCCAAGAGACCCAGTACTTC.

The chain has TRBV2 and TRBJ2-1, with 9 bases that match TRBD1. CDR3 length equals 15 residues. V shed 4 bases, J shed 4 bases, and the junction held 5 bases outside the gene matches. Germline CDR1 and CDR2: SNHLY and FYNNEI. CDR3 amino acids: CASSALTGGYNEQFF. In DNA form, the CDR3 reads TGTGCCAGCAGTGCTCTGACAGGGGGGTACAATGAGCAGTTCTTC. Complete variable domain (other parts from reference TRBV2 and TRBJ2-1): EPEVTQTPSHQVTQMGQEVILRCVPISNHLYFYWYRQILGQKVEFLVSFYNNEISEKSEIFDDQFSVERPDGSNFTLKIRSTKLEDSAMYFCASSALTGGYNEQFFGPGTRLTVL.

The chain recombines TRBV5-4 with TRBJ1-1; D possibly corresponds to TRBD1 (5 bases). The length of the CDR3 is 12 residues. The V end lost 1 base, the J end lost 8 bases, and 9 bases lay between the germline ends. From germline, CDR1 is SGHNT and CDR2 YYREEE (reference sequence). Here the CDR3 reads CASSLMSGEAFF. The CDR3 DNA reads TGTGCCAGCAGCTTGATGTCAGGGGAAGCTTTCTTT.

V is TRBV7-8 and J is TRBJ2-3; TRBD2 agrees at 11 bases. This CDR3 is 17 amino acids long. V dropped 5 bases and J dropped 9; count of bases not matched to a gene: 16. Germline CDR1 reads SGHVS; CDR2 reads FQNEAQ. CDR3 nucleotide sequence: TGTGCCAGCAGCCCCGGGACTAGCGGAAAGGGTAGGGGAACGCAGTATTTT. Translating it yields CASSPGTSGKGRGTQYF.

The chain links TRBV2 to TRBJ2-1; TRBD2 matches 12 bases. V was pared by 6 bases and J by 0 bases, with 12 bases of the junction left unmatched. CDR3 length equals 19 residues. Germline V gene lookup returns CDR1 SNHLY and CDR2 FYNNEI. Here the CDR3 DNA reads TGTGCCAGCAGGGCCGTGACTAGCGGGAGAAAGCCCTCCTACAATGAGCAGTTCTTC. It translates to CASRAVTSGRKPSYNEQFF.

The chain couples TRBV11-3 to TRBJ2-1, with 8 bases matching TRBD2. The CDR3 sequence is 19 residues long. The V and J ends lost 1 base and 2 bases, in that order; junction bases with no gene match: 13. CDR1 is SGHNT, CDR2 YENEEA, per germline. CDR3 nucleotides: TGTGCCAGCAGCTTAGTCCCAGGGAGGGGAGCGGGAGCCTACAATGAGCAGTTCTTC. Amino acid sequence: CASSLVPGRGAGAYNEQFF. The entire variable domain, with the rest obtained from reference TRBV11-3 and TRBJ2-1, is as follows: EAGVVQSPRYKIIEKKQPVAFWCNPISGHNTLYWYLQNLGQGPELLIRYENEEAVDDSQLPKDRFSAERLKGVDSTLKIQPAELGDSAVYLCASSLVPGRGAGAYNEQFFGPGTRLTVL.

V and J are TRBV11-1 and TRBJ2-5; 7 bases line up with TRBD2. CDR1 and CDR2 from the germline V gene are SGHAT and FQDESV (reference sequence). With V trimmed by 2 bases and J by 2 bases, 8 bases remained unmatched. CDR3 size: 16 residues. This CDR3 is CASSLFQREFQETQYF. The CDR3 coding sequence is TGTGCCAGCAGCTTATTCCAGCGGGAATTTCAAGAGACCCAGTACTTC.

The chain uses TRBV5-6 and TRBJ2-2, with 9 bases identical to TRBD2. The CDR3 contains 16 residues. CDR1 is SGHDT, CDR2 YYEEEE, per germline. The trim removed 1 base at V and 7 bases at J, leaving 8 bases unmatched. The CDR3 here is CASSLMASGIVGELFF. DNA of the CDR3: TGTGCCAGCAGCTTGATGGCTAGCGGGATTGTCGGGGAGCTGTTTTTT.

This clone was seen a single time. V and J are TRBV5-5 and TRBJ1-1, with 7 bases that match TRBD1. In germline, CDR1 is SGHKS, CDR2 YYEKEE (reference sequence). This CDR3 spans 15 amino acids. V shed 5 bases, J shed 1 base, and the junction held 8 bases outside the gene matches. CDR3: CASSPLDRENTEAFF. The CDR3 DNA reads TGTGCCAGCAGTCCCCTCGACAGGGAGAACACTGAAGCTTTCTTT.

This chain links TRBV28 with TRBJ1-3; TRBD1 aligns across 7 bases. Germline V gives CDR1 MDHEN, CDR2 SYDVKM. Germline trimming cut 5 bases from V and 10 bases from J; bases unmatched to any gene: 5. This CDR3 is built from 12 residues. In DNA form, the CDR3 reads TGTGCCAGCAGTCCTCCAGGGGGTACCATATATTTT. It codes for CASSPPGGTIYF.

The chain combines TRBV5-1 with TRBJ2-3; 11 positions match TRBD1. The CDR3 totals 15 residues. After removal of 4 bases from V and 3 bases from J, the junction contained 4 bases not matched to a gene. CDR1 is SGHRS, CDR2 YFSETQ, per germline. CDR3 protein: CASSPGQGGTDTQYF. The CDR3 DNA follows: TGCGCCAGCAGCCCGGGACAGGGGGGTACAGATACGCAGTATTTT. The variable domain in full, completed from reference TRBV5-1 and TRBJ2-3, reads KAGVTQTPRYLIKTRGQQVTLSCSPISGHRSVSWYQQTPGQGLQFLFEYFSETQRNKGNFPGRFSGRQFSNSRSEMNVSTLELGDSALYLCASSPGQGGTDTQYFGPGTRLTVL.

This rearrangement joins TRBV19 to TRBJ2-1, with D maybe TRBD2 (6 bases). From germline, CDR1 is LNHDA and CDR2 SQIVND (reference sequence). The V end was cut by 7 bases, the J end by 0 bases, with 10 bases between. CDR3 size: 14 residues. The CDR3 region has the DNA TGTGCCAGTACTGGGGGGAGCTCCTACAATGAGCAGTTCTTC. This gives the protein CASTGGSSYNEQFF.

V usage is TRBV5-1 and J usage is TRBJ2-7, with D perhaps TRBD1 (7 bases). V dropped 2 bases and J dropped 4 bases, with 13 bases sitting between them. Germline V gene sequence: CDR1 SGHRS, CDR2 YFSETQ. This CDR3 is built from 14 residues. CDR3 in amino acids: CASSFRGDGYEQYF. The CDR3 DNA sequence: TGCGCCAGCAGCTTCAGGGGGGACGGATACGAGCAGTACTTC.

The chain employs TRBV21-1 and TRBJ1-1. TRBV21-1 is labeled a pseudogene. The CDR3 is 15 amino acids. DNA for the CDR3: TGTGCCAGCAGCAAATCCCCCGGGGAGGACACTGAAGCTTTCTTT. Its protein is CASSKSPGEDTEAFF.

The CDR3 bases are TGTGCCAGCAGTTTACGTCCGGATACCTACAATGAGCAGTTCTTC. This translates into CASSLRPDTYNEQFF. The chain couples TRBV28 to TRBJ2-1; D is undetermined. The CDR3 length is 15 residues. Trimming took off 2 bases at V and 2 bases at J, with 10 bases between the two ends. The germline V gene has CDR1 MDHEN and CDR2 SYDVKM. Variable domain in full (rest from reference TRBV28 and TRBJ2-1): DVKVTQSSRYLVKRTGEKVFLECVQDMDHENMFWYRQDPGLGLRLIYFSYDVKMKEKGDIPEGYSVSREKKERFSLILESASTNQTSMYLCASSLRPDTYNEQFFGPGTRLTVL.

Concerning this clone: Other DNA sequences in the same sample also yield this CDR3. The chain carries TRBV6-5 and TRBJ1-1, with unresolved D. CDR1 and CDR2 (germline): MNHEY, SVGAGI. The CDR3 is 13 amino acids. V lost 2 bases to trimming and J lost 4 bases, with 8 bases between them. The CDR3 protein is CASSYPGSTEAFF. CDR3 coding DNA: TGTGCCAGCAGTTACCCAGGCAGCACTGAAGCTTTCTTT.

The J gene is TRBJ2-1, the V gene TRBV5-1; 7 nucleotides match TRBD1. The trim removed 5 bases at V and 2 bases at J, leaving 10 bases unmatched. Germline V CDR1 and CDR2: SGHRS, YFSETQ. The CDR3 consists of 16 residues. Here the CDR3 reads CASSSTGALTYNEQFF. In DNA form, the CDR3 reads TGCGCCAGCAGTTCAACAGGGGCCTTGACCTACAATGAGCAGTTCTTC.